This TCR beta chain was observed in a study of T-cell reconstitution after alpha-beta-depleted transplantation in children. At least ten counts were recorded for this clonotype. The germline V gene has CDR1 SGHRS and CDR2 YFSETQ. This CDR3 is 14 amino acids long. V dropped 1 base and J dropped 1 base, with 8 bases sitting between them. Unique molecular identifiers were built into the TCRbeta library. A single record per CDR3 protein comes from TCRdb applying MiXCR to the PCR reads. The sample lists just over 200,000 distinct CDR3 sequences; approximately 8% were seen once. The chain combines TRBV5-1 with TRBJ2-5; no definite D call. The input for sequencing was PBMCs, mostly from graft donor cells, taken 360 days after TCRalphabeta/CD19-depleted stem cell transplant. The TCR was taken from a male patient between 2 and 15 years old who had a stem cell transplant for acute myeloid leukemia, so the T cells may come from the graft donor. The DNA of the CDR3 is TGCGCCAGCAGCTTGACATCATTCCAAGAGACCCAGTACTTC. Encoded protein: CASSLTSFQETQYF.